Below, one T cell receptor (beta chain) is given with its context. After removal of 2 bases from V and 6 bases from J, the junction contained 12 bases not matched to a gene. Germline lookup yields CDR1 MNHEY and CDR2 SMNVEV (reference sequence). The CDR3 spans 17 residues. The source of the sample is a study of control samples from healthy donors and cancer patients. The method was immunoSEQ multiplex PCR; TCRdb's version includes in-frame clones alone and lacks a portion of them. This sample has approximately 120,000 clones, with roughly 87% found just once. This receptor was obtained from a man between 18 and 29 years old in good health. Material: blood. The genes are TRBV27 and TRBJ2-7; 11 bases are shared with TRBD2. This CDR3 is CASSLRGLADKKAEQYF. In DNA form, the CDR3 reads TGTGCCAGCAGTTTAAGGGGACTAGCGGACAAAAAGGCCGAGCAGTACTTC.